The source of this TCR beta chain is a study of metastatic and nonmetastatic thyroid tumors. Not a single patient had been given any form of treatment at any point before undergoing thyroid surgery. TCRdb re-called the PCR reads via MiXCR. The sample lists roughly 38,000 clones, around 10% occurring once. The table lists this clone with many counts. CDR1 is MDHEN and CDR2 is SYDVKM in the germline V gene. The CDR3 runs to 14 residues. Trimming shortened V by 1 base and J by 5 bases, and 9 bases separated the two germline ends. Sample: blood. This TCR was recovered from a male donor with papillary thyroid cancer or a benign thyroid nodule (not recorded which). Some clones in this sample may be carry-over from other donors' samples. The chain couples TRBV28 to TRBJ2-1; D is uncertain. CDR3 region: CASSLLGPNNEQFF. CDR3 nucleotides: TGTGCCAGCAGTTTATTGGGCCCAAACAATGAGCAGTTCTTC. The whole variable domain, filled in from reference TRBV28 and TRBJ2-1, reads DVKVTQSSRYLVKRTGEKVFLECVQDMDHENMFWYRQDPGLGLRLIYFSYDVKMKEKGDIPEGYSVSREKKERFSLILESASTNQTSMYLCASSLLGPNNEQFFGPGTRLTVL.